Listed here is a single T cell receptor beta chain. What antigen it recognizes has not been identified. No much larger clone exists at a distance of one base, and base qualities are not known. The listed sequencing device is Illumina HiSeq 1500. TCRdb cleaned the public reads at Q25 with fastp, built clones with MiXCR and kept in-frame beta chains. A single entry per CDR3 protein holds the most common genes and DNA from its merged rows. The sample table records hundreds of thousands of distinct CDR3 sequences; 35% to 40% of these occur just once. Of the sample, around 3% is held by the ten largest clones. This sample stems from a study of T cell repertoires in cytomegalovirus infection (dated by TCRdb to the late 2010s). For the study in its entirety: Donor HLA type was relevant to the analysis, as public TCR beta signatures indicated carriage of CMV infection together with the matching HLA type. What the research found in general, with its limitations: Cumulative frequency of public TCR beta family members discriminated carriers of CMV infection plus the relevant HLA type in this cohort and an independent 352-donor cohort. In the ex vivo response, HLA-C-restricted CMV-specific TCR beta clonotypes were dominant, and in two of eight donors the single most frequent clonotype came from this HLA-C-restricted group.

Cut back by 6 bases and 7 bases, the V and J ends lie 15 bases apart. The CDR3 sequence holds 14 residues, the cysteine and phenylalanine included. The entry retains the CDR3 DNA only, 42 bases that are in frame from base 1. Sequencing was performed on PBMCs. The chain is assembled from TRBV12-3 or TRBV12-4 and TRBJ1-4, with TRBD1 perhaps the D gene, on 6 matching bases. This TCR came from a human donor in good health (CMV status not recorded). Some clones in this sample may be carry-over from other donors' samples. The CDR3 corresponds to CASSPDGGGEKLFF. The DNA sequence is as follows: TGTGCCAGCAGCCCGGACGGGGGCGGTGAAAAACTGTTTTTT.